Below, 11 T cell receptor beta chains from the same sample are listed, as sequenced in a study of shared clonotypes between healthy human individuals. Clones were sequenced by immunoSEQ multiplex PCR, and TCRdb holds only the in-frame ones, with some missing. Among approximately 1.5 million clones, 98% were seen once, and the ten largest hold approximately 0.4%. The sequenced sample consisted of naive CD4+ T cells sorted from blood. Subset in this sample: CD45RA+ positively selected. The receptors shown here come from a man aged 30 to 45 in good health.

This sequence joins TRBV6-6 and TRBJ2-2, with 8 bases aligning to TRBD1. CDR1 MNHNY and CDR2 SVGAGI come from the germline V gene (reference sequence). CDR3 length: 16 residues. J gave up 0 bases and V 4 bases, and 4 bases lay outside the gene matches. CDR3 sequence: CASSSSGGANTGELFF. The CDR3 DNA sequence: TGTGCCAGCAGTTCCTCAGGGGGCGCGAACACCGGGGAGCTGTTTTTT.

The chain combines TRBV6-1 with TRBJ2-5; the D gene is possibly TRBD2 (6 bases). Looked up from germline, CDR1 is MNHNS and CDR2 is SASEGT. This CDR3 has 15 residues. The V end lost 1 base, the J end lost 2 bases, and 11 bases lay between the germline ends. CDR3 DNA sequence: TGTGCCAGCAGTGAAGTAGCGGATCGACAAGAGACCCAGTACTTC. It is translated as CASSEVADRQETQYF.

Comment on this clone: Other DNA variants within this sample encode the same CDR3. The rearrangement links TRBV11-2 to TRBJ2-7; D not certain. Trimming removed 4 bases from V and 1 base from J, with 2 bases in between. CDR3 length equals 11 residues. CDR1 and CDR2 from the germline V gene are SGHAT and FQNNGV. CDR3 amino acids: CASSSSYEQYF. The CDR3 DNA follows: TGTGCCAGCAGCTCGTCCTACGAGCAGTACTTC.

CDR3 bases: TGTGCCAGCAGTCCAAGGGTGAACACTGAAGCTTTCTTT. It codes for CASSPRVNTEAFF. The gene calls are TRBV7-9 and TRBJ1-1; D is unclear. Germline values: CDR1 SEHNR, CDR2 FQNEAQ (reference sequence). With 6 bases removed from V and 0 bases from J, the gap between germline ends came to 8 bases. CDR3 length: 13 amino acids.

The J gene is TRBJ2-5, the V gene TRBV5-6; 8 nucleotides agree with TRBD2. Germline V gene lookup returns CDR1 SGHDT and CDR2 YYEEEE. This CDR3 contains 14 residues. V gave up 3 bases and J gave up 3 bases; unmatched junction bases: 4. CDR3 nucleotides: TGTGCCAGCAGCTCCCAACTAGCGGAAGAGACCCAGTACTTC. This translates into CASSSQLAEETQYF.

The count of this clone is one. Distinct nucleotide sequences in the sample also encode this CDR3. The rearrangement uses TRBV18 and TRBJ2-7; TRBD2 aligns across 14 bases. Germline trimming cut 3 bases from V and 3 bases from J; bases unmatched to any gene: 4. CDR3 size: 16 residues. Germline CDR1 and CDR2: KGHSH and LQKENI. The CDR3 spells CASSPGTSGSGYEQYF. The CDR3 region has the DNA TGTGCCAGCTCACCGGGGACTAGCGGGAGCGGCTACGAGCAGTACTTC.

The chain recombines TRBV2 with TRBJ2-7; no reliable D call. V was trimmed by 8 bases and J by 1 base, leaving 12 bases between them. CDR3 length: 13 residues. The germline gives CDR1 SNHLY, CDR2 FYNNEI. CDR3 protein: CASGPGSSYEQYF. CDR3 sequence (DNA): TGTGCCAGCGGTCCGGGCAGTTCCTACGAGCAGTACTTC.

V and J are TRBV28 and TRBJ2-1, with D unresolved. Per germline, CDR1 MDHEN and CDR2 SYDVKM. V was shortened by 1 base and J by 2 bases, with 12 bases between the two germline ends. This CDR3 comprises 16 residues. The CDR3, as DNA: TGTGCCAGCAGTTTATCCTGGATCCCCCCCTACAATGAGCAGTTCTTC. Protein: CASSLSWIPPYNEQFF.

The V gene is TRBV18, the J gene TRBJ2-7; weak D call: TRBD1 (6 bases). Germline assignment: CDR1 KGHSH and CDR2 LQKENI. Trimming removed 2 bases at V and 4 bases at J, with 15 bases between. This CDR3 is 15 amino acids long. The CDR3 sequence: CASSPDRSLNYEQYF. The CDR3 nucleotides are TGTGCCAGCTCACCAGACAGGTCCTTAAATTACGAGCAGTACTTC.

This chain joins TRBV27 and TRBJ1-2; D is uncertain. V lost 2 bases and J lost 3, with 16 bases in between. Per the germline V gene, CDR1 is MNHEY and CDR2 is SMNVEV (reference sequence). The CDR3 consists of 16 residues. In nucleotides, the CDR3 is TGTGCCAGCAGTTTACGCGCCCGAAATCAGGACTATGGCTACACCTTC. Its translation: CASSLRARNQDYGYTF.

The chain links TRBV7-2 to TRBJ1-4; 8 positions match TRBD1. CDR1 is SGHTA, CDR2 FQGNSA, per germline. The CDR3 spans 14 residues. Trimming at V came to 5 bases and at J to 8 bases, leaving 7 bases not matched to a gene. CDR3 protein: CASSPTGAGEKLFF. CDR3 DNA sequence: TGTGCCAGCAGCCCGACAGGGGCTGGGGAAAAACTGTTTTTT.